Listed here are 17 T cell receptor beta chains from one sample, sequenced in a study of shared clonotypes between healthy human individuals. Only in-frame clones appear in the TCRdb table, and some are missing; sequencing was by immunoSEQ multiplex PCR. The repertoire holds about 2 million clones, with 90% to 95% as singletons. The sequencing input was naive CD4+ T cells sorted from blood. Subset described: CD45RA+ positively selected. These receptors originate from a man aged 18 to 35 in good health.

The chain recombines TRBV7-9 with TRBJ2-5, with 11 positions matching TRBD2. CDR1 and CDR2 (germline): SEHNR, FQNEAQ (reference sequence). V shed 5 bases and J 5 bases; nucleotides not matched to a gene: 13. The CDR3 is made up of 17 amino acids. The CDR3 region has the DNA TGTGCCAGCAGCCTAATGACTAGCGGGGTGGCCTGGGAGACCCAGTACTTC. This encodes CASSLMTSGVAWETQYF.

Of note for this clone: The sample carries other DNA sequences with the same CDR3. This chain connects TRBV7-9 to TRBJ2-6; D unclear. This CDR3 has 15 amino acids. The germline V and J ends were trimmed by 1 base and 1 base, with 5 bases remaining between them. Germline loops: CDR1 SEHNR, CDR2 FQNEAQ (reference sequence). The CDR3 nucleotides are TGTGCCAGCAGCTTAGGGGGATCTGGGGCCAACGTCCTGACTTTC. Residues: CASSLGGSGANVLTF. Full variable domain (rest looked up from reference TRBV7-9 and TRBJ2-6): DTGVSQNPRHKITKRGQNVTFRCDPISEHNRLYWYRQTLGQGPEFLTYFQNEAQLEKSRLLSDRFSAERPKGSFSTLEIQRTEQGDSAMYLCASSLGGSGANVLTFGAGSRLTVL.

The rearrangement uses TRBV6-1 and TRBJ1-6; TRBD1 matches at 8 bases. The germline gives CDR1 MNHNS, CDR2 SASEGT. The J segment lost 10 bases and the V segment lost 6 bases, leaving 8 bases of the junction unmatched. There are 14 residues in the CDR3. As DNA, the CDR3 is TGTGCCAGCAGGGCGACAGGGGAAAGATCACCCCTCCACTTT. Translation gives CASRATGERSPLHF.

The chain uses TRBV15 and TRBJ2-1; D is possibly TRBD2 (5 bases). Germline loops: CDR1 LNHNV, CDR2 YYDKDF (reference sequence). V was pared by 0 bases and J by 3 bases, with 9 bases between. The CDR3 contains 15 residues. The CDR3 sequence is CATSRDPAGYNEQFF. CDR3 nucleotides: TGTGCCACCAGCAGAGATCCGGCGGGCTACAATGAGCAGTTCTTC.

This chain uses TRBV18 with TRBJ2-1; possibly TRBD1 for D (6 bases). V was pared by 6 bases and J by 5 bases, with 17 bases between. Germline CDR1 is KGHSH and CDR2 is LQKENI. The CDR3 contains 15 residues. The CDR3 protein is CASSPKITGNNEQFF. The CDR3 nucleotides are TGTGCCAGCTCTCCGAAAATAACAGGGAACAATGAGCAGTTCTTC.

The chain recombines TRBV9 with TRBJ1-6; TRBD1 might be the D (5 bases). V was trimmed by 6 bases and J by 4 bases, leaving 11 bases between them. The CDR3 covers 14 residues. Germline V CDR1 and CDR2: SGDLS, YYNGEE. CDR3 loop: CASTGGGYNSPLHF. CDR3 nucleotides: TGTGCCAGCACCGGGGGAGGATATAATTCACCCCTCCACTTT.

The J gene is TRBJ2-7, the V gene TRBV6-1; D unresolved. V lost 7 bases and J 5 bases, leaving 21 bases between the germline ends. The germline CDR1 and CDR2 sequences are MNHNS and SASEGT. The length of the CDR3 is 15 residues. The CDR3 bases are TGTGCCAGCAAGAGGTCGGCGGCGGCAGCAGACGAGCAGTACTTC. Its translation is CASKRSAAAADEQYF.

The chain links TRBV28 to TRBJ2-7; D not certain. Deletions cut 7 bases from V and 3 bases from J, with 13 bases between. The CDR3 length is 13 residues. The germline gives CDR1 MDHEN, CDR2 SYDVKM. The CDR3 loop is CASTSSWNYEQYF. The CDR3 DNA reads TGTGCCAGCACTTCCAGCTGGAACTACGAGCAGTACTTC.

V gene TRBV6-1 combines with J gene TRBJ2-2; perhaps TRBD2 as D (6 bases). Germline V gene lookup returns CDR1 MNHNS and CDR2 SASEGT. The CDR3 has 14 amino acids. Trimming removed 5 bases at V and 4 bases at J, with 11 bases between. CDR3 coding DNA: TGTGCCAGCAGTCGAGAGGGAGGCACCGGGGAGCTGTTTTTT. This gives the protein CASSREGGTGELFF.

This rearrangement joins TRBV6-1 to TRBJ1-2; possibly TRBD1 for D (6 bases). CDR3 size: 15 residues. Trimming stripped 0 bases from V and 4 bases from J, with 12 bases between. Germline CDR1 MNHNS, CDR2 SASEGT. CDR3 in amino acids: CASSEAWGHLYGYTF. CDR3 nucleotide sequence: TGTGCCAGCAGTGAAGCTTGGGGACATCTCTATGGCTACACCTTC.

The chain has TRBV6-5 and TRBJ2-7; 11 bases are shared with TRBD2. Trimming at V came to 2 bases and at J to 4 bases, leaving 7 bases not matched to a gene. Per germline, CDR1 MNHEY and CDR2 SVGAGI. The CDR3 covers 16 residues. In DNA form, the CDR3 reads TGTGCCAGCAGTTACACAGGGACTAGCGGAGCATACGAGCAGTACTTC. Protein: CASSYTGTSGAYEQYF.

The CDR3 DNA is TGTGCCAGCAGCGTCGGGGGAGCCATGAACACTGAAGCTTTCTTT. Translating it yields CASSVGGAMNTEAFF. The rearrangement uses TRBV9 and TRBJ1-1; possible D gene TRBD1, 5 bases. The V gene's germline CDR1 is SGDLS and CDR2 YYNGEE. Trimming pared 2 bases from V and 0 bases from J, leaving 11 bases between. This CDR3 region has 15 residues.

This sequence joins TRBV5-1 and TRBJ1-1, with D possibly matching TRBD1 (6 bases). The CDR3 covers 14 residues. V gave up 5 bases and J gave up 2 bases, with 13 bases separating them. Germline lookup yields CDR1 SGHRS and CDR2 YFSETQ. The CDR3: CASRGGGGNTEAFF. The DNA of the CDR3 is TGCGCCAGCAGGGGAGGCGGGGGCAACACTGAAGCTTTCTTT.

This clone was observed once. J is TRBJ2-2 and V is TRBV2, with 8 bases that match TRBD1. This CDR3 is built from 16 residues. CDR1 and CDR2 from the germline V gene are SNHLY and FYNNEI. Trimming took 3 bases from V and 3 from J; bases not matched to a gene: 6. CDR3 sequence reads: CASSETTGGHTGELFF. The CDR3 DNA reads TGTGCCAGCAGTGAGACAACAGGGGGGCACACCGGGGAGCTGTTTTTT.

The rearrangement joins TRBV5-1 to TRBJ2-7, with a tentative D call TRBD1 (5 bases). Between the trimmed V and J ends, which lost 5 bases and 2 bases, there was a span of 23 bases. The germline V gene encodes CDR1 SGHRS and CDR2 YFSETQ. The CDR3 contains 17 residues. CDR3 amino acids: CASSSQPDRPLTYEQYF. For the CDR3, the DNA is TGCGCCAGCAGTTCCCAGCCCGACAGACCGTTAACCTACGAGCAGTACTTC.

CDR3: CASSKNYYEQYF. Here the CDR3 DNA reads TGTGCCAGCAGTAAGAACTACTACGAGCAGTACTTC. The chain links TRBV2 to TRBJ2-7; no definite D call. Germline CDR1 SNHLY, CDR2 FYNNEI. There are 12 residues in the CDR3. The V and J ends lost 5 bases and 3 bases respectively, with 8 bases between them.

V and J are TRBV6-6 and TRBJ1-6, with 8 bases that match TRBD1. From germline, CDR1 is MNHNY and CDR2 SVGAGI (reference sequence). The trim removed 6 bases at V and 1 base at J, leaving 5 bases unmatched. The CDR3 consists of 16 residues. The chain's CDR3 is CASRATGGSYNSPLHF. In nucleotides, the CDR3 is TGTGCCAGCAGAGCCACAGGGGGTTCCTATAATTCACCCCTCCACTTT.